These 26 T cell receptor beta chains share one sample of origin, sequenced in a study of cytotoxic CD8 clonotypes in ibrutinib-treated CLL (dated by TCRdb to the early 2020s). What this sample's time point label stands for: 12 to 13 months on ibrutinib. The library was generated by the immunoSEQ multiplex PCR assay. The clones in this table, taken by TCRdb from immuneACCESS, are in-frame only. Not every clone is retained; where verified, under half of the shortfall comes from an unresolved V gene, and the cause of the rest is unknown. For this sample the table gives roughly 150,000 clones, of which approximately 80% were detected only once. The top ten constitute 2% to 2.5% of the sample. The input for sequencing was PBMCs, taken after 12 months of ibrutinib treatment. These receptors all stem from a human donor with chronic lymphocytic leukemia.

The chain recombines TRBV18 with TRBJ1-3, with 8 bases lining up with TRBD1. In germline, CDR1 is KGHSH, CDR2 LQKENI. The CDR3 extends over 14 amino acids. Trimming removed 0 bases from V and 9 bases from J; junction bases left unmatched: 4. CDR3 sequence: CASSPPGGQGTIYF. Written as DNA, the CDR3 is TGTGCCAGCTCACCACCTGGTGGACAGGGCACCATATATTTT.

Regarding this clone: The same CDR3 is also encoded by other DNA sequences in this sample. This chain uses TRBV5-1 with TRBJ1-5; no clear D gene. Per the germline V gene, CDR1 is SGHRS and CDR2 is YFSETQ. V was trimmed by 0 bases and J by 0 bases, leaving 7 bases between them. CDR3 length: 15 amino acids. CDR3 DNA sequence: TGCGCCAGCAGCTTGGAGGGTTATAGCAATCAGCCCCAGCATTTT. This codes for CASSLEGYSNQPQHF.

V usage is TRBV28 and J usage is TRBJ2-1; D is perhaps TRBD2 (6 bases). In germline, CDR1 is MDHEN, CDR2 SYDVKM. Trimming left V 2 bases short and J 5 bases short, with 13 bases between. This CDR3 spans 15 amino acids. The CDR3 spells CASSLVRGKNNEQFF. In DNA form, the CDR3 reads TGTGCCAGCAGTTTAGTCCGCGGGAAAAACAATGAGCAGTTCTTC. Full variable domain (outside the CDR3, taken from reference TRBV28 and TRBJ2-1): DVKVTQSSRYLVKRTGEKVFLECVQDMDHENMFWYRQDPGLGLRLIYFSYDVKMKEKGDIPEGYSVSREKKERFSLILESASTNQTSMYLCASSLVRGKNNEQFFGPGTRLTVL.

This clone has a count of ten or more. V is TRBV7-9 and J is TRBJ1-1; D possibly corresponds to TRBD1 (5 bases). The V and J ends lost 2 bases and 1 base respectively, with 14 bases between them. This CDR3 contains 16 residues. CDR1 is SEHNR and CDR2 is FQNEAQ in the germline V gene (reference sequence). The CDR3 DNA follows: TGTGCCAGCAGCTTAACGGGGCCCCGAGGGAACACTGAAGCTTTCTTT. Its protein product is CASSLTGPRGNTEAFF. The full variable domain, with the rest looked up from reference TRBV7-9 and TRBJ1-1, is DTGVSQNPRHKITKRGQNVTFRCDPISEHNRLYWYRQTLGQGPEFLTYFQNEAQLEKSRLLSDRFSAERPKGSFSTLEIQRTEQGDSAMYLCASSLTGPRGNTEAFFGQGTRLTVV.

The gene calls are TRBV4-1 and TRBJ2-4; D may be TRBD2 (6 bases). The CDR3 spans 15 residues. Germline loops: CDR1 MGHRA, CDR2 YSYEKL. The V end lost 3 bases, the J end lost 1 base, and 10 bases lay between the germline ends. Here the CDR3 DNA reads TGCGCCAGCAGCCATGGTCGGGGGGCCAAAAACATTCAGTACTTC. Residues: CASSHGRGAKNIQYF.

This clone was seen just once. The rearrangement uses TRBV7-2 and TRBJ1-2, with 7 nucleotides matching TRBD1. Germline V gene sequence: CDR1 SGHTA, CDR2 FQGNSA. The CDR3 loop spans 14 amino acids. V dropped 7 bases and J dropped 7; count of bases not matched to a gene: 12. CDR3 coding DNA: TGTGCCAGCACTGTTGACAGGGTTCAGGGTGGCTACACCTTC. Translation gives CASTVDRVQGGYTF.

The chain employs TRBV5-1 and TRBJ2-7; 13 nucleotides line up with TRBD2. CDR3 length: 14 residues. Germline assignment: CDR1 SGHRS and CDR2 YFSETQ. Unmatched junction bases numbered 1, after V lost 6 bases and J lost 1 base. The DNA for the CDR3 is TGCGCCAGCAAGGGACTAGCGGGATCCTACGAGCAGTACTTC. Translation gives CASKGLAGSYEQYF.

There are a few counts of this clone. The CDR3 nucleotides are TGTGCCAGCAGTTACGGGTTATCGGAGACCCAGTACTTC. It is translated as CASSYGLSETQYF. The V call is TRBV6-6, the J call TRBJ2-5; D ambiguous. The CDR3 spans 13 residues. In germline, CDR1 is MNHNY, CDR2 SVGAGI (reference sequence). The germline V and J ends were trimmed by 2 bases and 5 bases, with 9 bases remaining between them.

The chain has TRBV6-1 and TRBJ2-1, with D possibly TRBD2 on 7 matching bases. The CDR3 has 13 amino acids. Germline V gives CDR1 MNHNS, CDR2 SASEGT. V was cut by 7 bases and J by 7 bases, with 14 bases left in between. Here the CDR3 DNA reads TGTGCCAGCATTGAGGGGGGGGGTAATGAGCAGTTCTTC. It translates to CASIEGGGNEQFF.

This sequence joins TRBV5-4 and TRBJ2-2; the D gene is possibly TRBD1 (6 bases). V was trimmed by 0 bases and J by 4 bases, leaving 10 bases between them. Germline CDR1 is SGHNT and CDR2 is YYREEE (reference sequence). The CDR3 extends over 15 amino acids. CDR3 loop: CASSLVGGTTGELFF. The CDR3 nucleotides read TGTGCCAGCAGCTTGGTAGGGGGTACCACCGGGGAGCTGTTTTTT.

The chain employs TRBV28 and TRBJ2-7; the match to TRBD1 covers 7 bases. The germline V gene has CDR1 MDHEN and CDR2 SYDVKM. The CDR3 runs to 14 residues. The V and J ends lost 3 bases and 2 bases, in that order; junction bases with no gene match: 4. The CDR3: CASSLVGQPYEQYF. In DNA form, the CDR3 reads TGTGCCAGCAGTTTGGTGGGACAGCCCTACGAGCAGTACTTC.

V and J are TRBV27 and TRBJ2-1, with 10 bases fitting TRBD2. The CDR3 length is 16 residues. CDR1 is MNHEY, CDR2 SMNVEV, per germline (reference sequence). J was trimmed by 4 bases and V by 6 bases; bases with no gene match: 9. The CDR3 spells CASSSAGTSAYNEQFF. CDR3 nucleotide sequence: TGTGCCAGCAGCTCCGCCGGGACTAGCGCGTACAATGAGCAGTTCTTC.

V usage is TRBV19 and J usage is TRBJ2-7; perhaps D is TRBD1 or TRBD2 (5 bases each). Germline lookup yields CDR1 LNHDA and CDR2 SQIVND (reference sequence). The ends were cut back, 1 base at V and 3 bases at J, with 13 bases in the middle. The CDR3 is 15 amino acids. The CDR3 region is CASSIVSGAGYEQYF. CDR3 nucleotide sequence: TGTGCCAGTAGTATAGTCTCCGGGGCAGGCTACGAGCAGTACTTC.

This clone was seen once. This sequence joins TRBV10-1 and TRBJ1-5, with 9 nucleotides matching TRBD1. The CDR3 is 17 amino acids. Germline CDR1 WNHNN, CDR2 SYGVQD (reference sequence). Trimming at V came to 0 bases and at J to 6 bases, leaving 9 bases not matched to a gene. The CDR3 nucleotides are TGCGCCAGCAGTGAGTCGACCCGTACAGGGGGCTGTCAGCCCCAGCATTTT. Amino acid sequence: CASSESTRTGGCQPQHF.

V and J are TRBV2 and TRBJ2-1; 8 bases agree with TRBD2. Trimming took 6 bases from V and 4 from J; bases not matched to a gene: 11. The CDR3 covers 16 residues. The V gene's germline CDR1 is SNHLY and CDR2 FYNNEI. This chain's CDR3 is CASRRPGGAGYNEQFF. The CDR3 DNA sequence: TGTGCCAGCAGACGCCCCGGGGGGGCGGGGTACAATGAGCAGTTCTTC.

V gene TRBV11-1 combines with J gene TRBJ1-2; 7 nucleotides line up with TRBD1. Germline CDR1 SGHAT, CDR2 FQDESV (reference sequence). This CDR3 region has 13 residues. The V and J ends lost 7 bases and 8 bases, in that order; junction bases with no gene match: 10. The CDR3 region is CASTNPGQIGYTF. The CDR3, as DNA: TGTGCCAGCACCAATCCGGGACAGATAGGCTACACCTTC.

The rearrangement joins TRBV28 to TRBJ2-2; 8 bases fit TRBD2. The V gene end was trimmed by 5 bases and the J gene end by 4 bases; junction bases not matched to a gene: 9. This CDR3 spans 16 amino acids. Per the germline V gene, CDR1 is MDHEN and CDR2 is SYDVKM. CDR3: CASSPGRGSVTGELFF. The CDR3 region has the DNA TGTGCCAGCAGTCCCGGGAGGGGGTCGGTCACCGGGGAGCTGTTTTTT.

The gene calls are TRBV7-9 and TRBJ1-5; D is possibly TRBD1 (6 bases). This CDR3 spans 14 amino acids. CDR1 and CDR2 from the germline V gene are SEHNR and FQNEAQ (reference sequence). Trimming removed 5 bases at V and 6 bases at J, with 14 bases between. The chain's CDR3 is CASSQGQGGQPQHF. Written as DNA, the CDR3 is TGTGCCAGCAGCCAAGGACAAGGGGGTCAGCCCCAGCATTTT. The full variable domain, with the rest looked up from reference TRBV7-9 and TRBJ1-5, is DTGVSQNPRHKITKRGQNVTFRCDPISEHNRLYWYRQTLGQGPEFLTYFQNEAQLEKSRLLSDRFSAERPKGSFSTLEIQRTEQGDSAMYLCASSQGQGGQPQHFGDGTRLSIL.

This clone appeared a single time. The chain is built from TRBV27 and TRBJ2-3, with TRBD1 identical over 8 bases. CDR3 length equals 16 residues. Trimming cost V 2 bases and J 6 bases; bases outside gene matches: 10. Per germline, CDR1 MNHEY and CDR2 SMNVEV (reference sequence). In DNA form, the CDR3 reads TGTGCCAGCAGTTTAGTCTCCTCAGGGGGCGCGGATACGCAGTATTTT. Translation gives CASSLVSSGGADTQYF.

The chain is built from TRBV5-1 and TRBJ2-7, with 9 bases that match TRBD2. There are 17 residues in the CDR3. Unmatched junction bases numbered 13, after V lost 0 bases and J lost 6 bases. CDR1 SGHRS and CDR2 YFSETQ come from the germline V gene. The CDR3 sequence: CASSLVAGGPGNPEQYF. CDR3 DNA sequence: TGCGCCAGCAGCTTGGTCGCGGGGGGGCCAGGAAATCCCGAGCAGTACTTC.

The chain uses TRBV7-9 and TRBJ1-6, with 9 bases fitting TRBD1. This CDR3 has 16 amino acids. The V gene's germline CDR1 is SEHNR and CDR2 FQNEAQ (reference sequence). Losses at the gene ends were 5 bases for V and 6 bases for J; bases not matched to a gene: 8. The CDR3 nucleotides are TGTGCCAGCAGCCCGAGACCGGGACAGGGTAATTCACCCCTCCACTTT. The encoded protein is CASSPRPGQGNSPLHF.

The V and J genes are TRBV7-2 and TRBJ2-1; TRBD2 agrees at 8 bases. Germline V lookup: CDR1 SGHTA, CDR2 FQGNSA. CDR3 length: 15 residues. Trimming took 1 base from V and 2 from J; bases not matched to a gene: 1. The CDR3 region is CASSLELAAYNEQFF. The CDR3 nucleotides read TGTGCCAGCAGCTTAGAACTAGCGGCCTACAATGAGCAGTTCTTC.

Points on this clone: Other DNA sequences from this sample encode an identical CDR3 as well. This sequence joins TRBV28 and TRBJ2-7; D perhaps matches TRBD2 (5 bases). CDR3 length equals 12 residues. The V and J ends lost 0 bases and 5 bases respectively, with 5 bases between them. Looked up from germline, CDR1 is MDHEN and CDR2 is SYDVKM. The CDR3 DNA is TGTGCCAGCAGTTTATGGGGAGACGAGCAGTACTTC. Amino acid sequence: CASSLWGDEQYF.

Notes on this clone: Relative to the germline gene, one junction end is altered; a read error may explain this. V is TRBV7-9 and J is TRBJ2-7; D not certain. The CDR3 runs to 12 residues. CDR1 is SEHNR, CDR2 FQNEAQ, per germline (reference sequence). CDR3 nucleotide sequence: TGTGCCAGCAGTCAGGTCTCCAACGAGCAGTACTTC. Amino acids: CASSQVSNEQYF.

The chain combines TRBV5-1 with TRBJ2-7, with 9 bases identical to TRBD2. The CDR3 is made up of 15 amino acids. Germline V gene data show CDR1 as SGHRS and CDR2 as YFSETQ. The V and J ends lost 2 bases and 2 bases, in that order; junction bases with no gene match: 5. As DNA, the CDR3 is TGCGCCAGCAGCTTAAATAGCGGGGGAGCCTACGAGCAGTACTTC. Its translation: CASSLNSGGAYEQYF. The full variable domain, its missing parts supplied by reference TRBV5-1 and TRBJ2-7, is KAGVTQTPRYLIKTRGQQVTLSCSPISGHRSVSWYQQTPGQGLQFLFEYFSETQRNKGNFPGRFSGRQFSNSRSEMNVSTLELGDSALYLCASSLNSGGAYEQYFGPGTRLTVT.

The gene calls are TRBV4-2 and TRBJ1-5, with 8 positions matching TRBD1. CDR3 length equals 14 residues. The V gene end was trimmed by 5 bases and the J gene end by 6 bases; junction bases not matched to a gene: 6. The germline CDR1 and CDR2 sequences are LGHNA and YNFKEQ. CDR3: CASSSGQGGQPQHF. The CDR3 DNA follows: TGTGCCAGCAGCTCAGGACAGGGTGGTCAGCCCCAGCATTTT.